This T cell receptor (beta chain) originates from a study of blood T cell repertoires in COVID-19. Whole-study context: The analysed material was cDNA or gDNA that came from T cells, B-cell-depleted T cells, or PBMCs.

Trimming took 0 bases from V and 8 from J, leaving 14 bases between them. Looked up from germline, CDR1 is SGHRS and CDR2 is YFSETQ. The CDR3 runs to 14 residues. Libraries were prepared by immunoSEQ multiplex PCR; TCRdb keeps only in-frame clonotypes and omits some of them. This table holds some 140,000 clones, over 60% found once. The chain combines TRBV5-1 with TRBJ1-2; D is undetermined. The source material was peripheral blood. The clonotype originates from an elderly man with acute or convalescent COVID-19. The CDR3 nucleotides are TGCGCCAGCAGCTTGGCCGCTGGGCCTGACGGCTACACCTTC. Encoded protein: CASSLAAGPDGYTF.